The 27 T cell receptor beta chains given below trace back to one sample, sequenced in a study of T cell repertoires in cytomegalovirus infection. TCRdb reanalysed the reads using MiXCR and keeps one entry per CDR3 protein. The sample has about 98,000 distinct CDR3 sequences, about 15% seen once. Material: PBMCs. All receptors come from a human donor in good health (CMV status not recorded). Some clones in this sample may be carry-over from other donors' samples.

Points on this clonotype: The germline gene is not matched at one end of the junction; a read error may be the cause. This chain links TRBV6-2 or TRBV6-3 with TRBJ2-5; 10 nucleotides line up with TRBD1. Germline assignment: CDR1 MNHEY and CDR2 SVGEGT. The CDR3 runs 15 residues. Written as DNA, the CDR3 is TGTGCCAGCAGTTCCCGGGACAGGGGTTTGGAGACCCAGCACTTC. Translated, it gives CASSSRDRGLETQHF.

Comment on this clonotype: This sequence may be a read error, since a much larger clone differs from it by one base. The rearrangement uses TRBV6-6 and TRBJ2-5, with 12 bases aligning to TRBD2. In germline, CDR1 is MNHNY, CDR2 SVGAGI (reference sequence). V gave up 7 bases and J gave up 5 bases; unmatched junction bases: 8. The CDR3 has 15 amino acids. CDR3: CASNTLAGGSETQYF. CDR3 DNA: TGTGCCAGCAATACACTAGCGGGGGGTTCGGAGACCCAGTACTTC.

This clonotype was observed many times. The chain employs TRBV7-2 and TRBJ1-6; 9 bases fit TRBD1. The CDR3 covers 14 residues. The V gene's germline CDR1 is SGHTA and CDR2 FQGNSA. Trimming cost V 6 bases and J 9 bases; bases outside gene matches: 6. For the CDR3, the DNA is TGTGCCAGCAGATCCGGGACAGGGCCTTCACCCCTCCACTTT. It is translated as CASRSGTGPSPLHF.

This clonotype was observed at least ten times. This rearrangement joins TRBV5-4 to TRBJ2-3, with D maybe TRBD2 (6 bases). Germline CDR1 is SGHNT and CDR2 is YYREEE (reference sequence). V lost 0 bases, J lost 4 bases, and 15 bases lay in between. CDR3 length: 16 amino acids. The CDR3 DNA is TGTGCCAGCAGCTTGGAGCCAGGACTACCCCCAGATACGCAGTATTTT. Translated, it gives CASSLEPGLPPDTQYF.

At least ten counts were recorded for this clonotype. The V call is TRBV7-9, the J call TRBJ2-7; 10 bases align to TRBD1. Trimming removed 1 base from V and 3 bases from J; junction bases left unmatched: 3. Germline V CDR1 and CDR2: SEHNR, FQNEAQ (reference sequence). CDR3 length equals 15 residues. The CDR3 DNA sequence: TGTGCCAGCAGCTTAGGACAGGGGGCAGTCTACGAGCAGTACTTC. Translating gives CASSLGQGAVYEQYF.

Regarding this clonotype: One base away lies a much larger clone, so this may be a sequencing read error. The gene calls are TRBV7-8 and TRBJ2-5; D not certain. CDR1 SGHVS and CDR2 FQNEAQ come from the germline V gene. V was cut by 7 bases and J by 5 bases, with 11 bases left in between. This CDR3 is built from 12 residues. CDR3 DNA sequence: TGTGCCAGCACCATAAAAGGGGAGACCCAGTACTTC. As protein: CASTIKGETQYF.

This clonotype appeared many times. V usage is TRBV7-2 and J usage is TRBJ2-5; a weak D match, TRBD2 (5 bases). With 10 bases removed from V and 5 bases from J, the gap between germline ends came to 17 bases. The V gene's germline CDR1 is SGHTA and CDR2 FQGNSA. The CDR3 runs to 13 residues. CDR3 loop: CATGGGSEETQYF. Written as DNA, the CDR3 is TGTGCCACAGGAGGTGGGAGCGAGGAGACCCAGTACTTC. The full variable domain, in which reference TRBV7-2 and TRBJ2-5 provide the parts outside the CDR3, is GAGVSQSPSNKVTEKGKDVELRCDPISGHTALYWYRQSLGQGLEFLIYFQGNSAPDKSGLPSDRFSAERTGGSVSTLTIQRTQQEDSAVYLCATGGGSEETQYFGPGTRLLVL.

This clonotype was counted at least ten times. The chain employs TRBV7-8 and TRBJ2-7, with unresolved D. This CDR3 has 14 amino acids. V was shortened by 1 base and J by 5 bases, with 12 bases between the two germline ends. Germline lookup yields CDR1 SGHVS and CDR2 FQNEAQ. CDR3 sequence (DNA): TGTGCCAGCAGCTTAGGCACGTCCCTAGACGAGCAGTACTTC. As protein: CASSLGTSLDEQYF.

This clonotype appeared a few times. The chain employs TRBV12-3 or TRBV12-4 and TRBJ1-4; TRBD1 aligns across 7 bases. V dropped 5 bases and J dropped 7; count of bases not matched to a gene: 10. The CDR3 runs 15 residues. The CDR3 bases are TGTGCCAGCAGTCCCGCCGGTGCAGGGGGTGAAAAACTGTTTTTT. Translation: CASSPAGAGGEKLFF.

This chain joins TRBV2 and TRBJ2-1; a weak D match, TRBD2 (7 bases). CDR3 size: 14 residues. Germline assignment: CDR1 SNHLY and CDR2 FYNNEI. V lost 6 bases and J lost 4, with 13 bases in between. CDR3 coding DNA: TGTGCCAGCAGGGGTGCGGGGGCTTACAATGAGCAGTTCTTC. Its protein product is CASRGAGAYNEQFF.

The chain couples TRBV5-1 to TRBJ2-1; possible D gene TRBD1, 6 bases. V lost 4 bases and J 4 bases, leaving 9 bases between the germline ends. Germline CDR1 and CDR2: SGHRS and YFSETQ. The CDR3 contains 13 residues. Written as DNA, the CDR3 is TGCGCCAGCAGCGTACAGGGTTACAATGAGCAGTTCTTC. Its protein is CASSVQGYNEQFF.

This clonotype appeared a few times. The chain is built from TRBV6-2 or TRBV6-3 and TRBJ1-5; D gene uncertain. CDR3 length equals 16 residues. V lost 6 bases and J lost 0, with 15 bases in between. Germline loops: CDR1 MNHEY, CDR2 SVGEGT. CDR3 DNA: TGTGCCAGCAGCCACGCAGGAACTTATAGCAATCAGCCCCAGCATTTT. Translation: CASSHAGTYSNQPQHF.

Turning to this clonotype: Possible read error: a much larger clone is one base away. The chain employs TRBV7-2 and TRBJ1-2; D remains ambiguous. CDR3 length: 12 residues. Germline CDR1 reads SGHTA; CDR2 reads FQGNSA. Trimming removed 1 base from V and 3 bases from J, with 3 bases in between. This CDR3 is CASSLDDYGYTF. CDR3 DNA sequence: TGTGCCAGCAGCTTAGACGACTATGGCTACACCTTC.

The table lists this clonotype with many counts. The V and J genes are TRBV7-9 and TRBJ1-1, with 7 bases that match TRBD1. CDR1 SEHNR and CDR2 FQNEAQ come from the germline V gene (reference sequence). This CDR3 has 15 amino acids. The V segment lost 5 bases and the J segment 4 bases; nucleotides outside the gene matches: 10. In nucleotides, the CDR3 is TGTGCCAGCAGCCAACGACAGGGTCCTGCCACTGAAGCTTTCTTT. Translated: CASSQRQGPATEAFF.

This clonotype was observed many times. The CDR3 DNA follows: TGTGCCAGCAGCTCGCGTTCTAGAGACACTGAAGCTTTCTTT. Protein sequence: CASSSRSRDTEAFF. The chain employs TRBV11-2 and TRBJ1-1, with D unresolved. With 4 bases removed from V and 3 bases from J, the gap between germline ends came to 12 bases. CDR1 and CDR2 from the germline V gene are SGHAT and FQNNGV. The CDR3 length is 14 residues.

This clonotype has at least ten counts. V and J are TRBV7-2 and TRBJ2-2; D is unresolved. V lost 7 bases and J lost 6, with 3 bases in between. The CDR3 is 10 residues long. Per the germline V gene, CDR1 is SGHTA and CDR2 is FQGNSA. In DNA, the CDR3 is TGTGCCAGCATGGCCGGGGAGCTGTTTTTT. It codes for CASMAGELFF.

This clonotype was seen at least ten times. In DNA, the CDR3 is TGTGCCTCTCGCGGACAGCCGACAGATACGCAGTATTTT. Translation gives CASRGQPTDTQYF. V and J are TRBV6-1 and TRBJ2-3; maybe TRBD1 (6 bases). Germline loops: CDR1 MNHNS, CDR2 SASEGT. V lost 11 bases to trimming and J lost 3 bases, with 15 bases between them. The CDR3 extends over 13 amino acids.

On this clonotype itself: A much larger clone is a single base away; this may be a read error. V gene TRBV28 combines with J gene TRBJ2-2; D perhaps matches TRBD2 (5 bases). This CDR3 has 16 residues. CDR1 is MDHEN and CDR2 is SYDVKM in the germline V gene. The CDR3 region has the DNA TGTACCAGCAGTGTGATCGGACTTCAAGACACCGGGGAGCTGTTTTTT. Translated: CTSSVIGLQDTGELFF.

This clonotype appeared many times. The chain carries TRBV29-1 and TRBJ2-6; D remains unclear. The germline V and J ends were trimmed by 5 bases and 0 bases, with 8 bases remaining between them. The CDR3 is 14 residues long. Germline values: CDR1 SQVTM, CDR2 ANQGSEA. The CDR3 loop is CSVYGLSGANVLTF. The CDR3 DNA is TGCAGCGTTTACGGCCTCTCTGGGGCCAACGTCCTGACTTTC.

This clonotype appeared many times. This chain joins TRBV28 and TRBJ2-3, with 7 bases that match TRBD2. With V trimmed by 2 bases and J by 7 bases, 3 bases remained unmatched. From germline, CDR1 is MDHEN and CDR2 SYDVKM. The length of the CDR3 is 13 residues. CDR3 sequence: CASSLRAGNTQYF. CDR3 nucleotide sequence: TGTGCCAGCAGTTTAAGAGCGGGGAATACGCAGTATTTT.

This clonotype was detected only a few times. CDR3 in DNA: TGTGCCAGCAGCTCCCTTGCGGGGTGGGCAGATACGCAGTATTTT. Protein: CASSSLAGWADTQYF. The chain carries TRBV5-8 and TRBJ2-3; TRBD2 is a possible D gene (6 bases). V was pared by 3 bases and J by 4 bases, with 15 bases between. This CDR3 contains 15 residues. Germline CDR1 and CDR2: SGHTS and YDEGEE.

This clonotype occurred many times. This chain connects TRBV28 to TRBJ1-1; the match to TRBD1 covers 9 bases. Germline V gene sequence: CDR1 MDHEN, CDR2 SYDVKM. V gave up 3 bases and J gave up 0 bases; unmatched junction bases: 5. The CDR3 has 16 residues. The CDR3 DNA is TGTGCCAGCAGTTTCGACAGGGGGAGTTTGAACACTGAAGCTTTCTTT. Its translation: CASSFDRGSLNTEAFF. Full variable domain (remainder filled in from reference TRBV28 and TRBJ1-1): DVKVTQSSRYLVKRTGEKVFLECVQDMDHENMFWYRQDPGLGLRLIYFSYDVKMKEKGDIPEGYSVSREKKERFSLILESASTNQTSMYLCASSFDRGSLNTEAFFGQGTRLTVV.

The V call is TRBV6-2 or TRBV6-3, the J call TRBJ2-5; the D gene is possibly TRBD2 (6 bases). The CDR3 spans 14 residues. The V end lost 4 bases, the J end lost 2 bases, and 11 bases lay between the germline ends. Germline loops: CDR1 MNHEY, CDR2 SVGEGT. DNA for the CDR3: TGTGCCAGCAGTTCAGCGGGCGTTCAAGAGACCCAGTACTTC. Protein sequence: CASSSAGVQETQYF.

The V gene is TRBV6-6, the J gene TRBJ1-1; D unresolved. Germline assignment: CDR1 MNHNY and CDR2 SVGAGI (reference sequence). The CDR3 extends over 13 amino acids. V shed 2 bases and J shed 0 bases, with 4 bases lying between them. Here the CDR3 DNA reads TGTGCCAGCAGTTACACCGTGAACACTGAAGCTTTCTTT. Translating gives CASSYTVNTEAFF.

This clonotype was observed a handful of times. The J gene is TRBJ2-1, the V gene TRBV9; no clear D. CDR1 SGDLS and CDR2 YYNGEE come from the germline V gene. V gave up 3 bases and J gave up 0 bases, with 4 bases separating them. The CDR3 extends over 13 amino acids. CDR3 sequence: CASSASSYNEQFF. The CDR3 DNA reads as TGTGCCAGCAGCGCCAGCTCCTACAATGAGCAGTTCTTC.

This clonotype was observed at least ten times. The V call is TRBV11-2, the J call TRBJ2-5, with D tentatively TRBD2 (6 bases). The germline V and J ends were trimmed by 5 bases and 1 base, with 11 bases remaining between them. CDR3 length: 14 amino acids. CDR1 and CDR2 from the germline V gene are SGHAT and FQNNGV. CDR3 sequence reads: CASSPSGPQETQYF. The DNA for the CDR3 is TGTGCCAGCAGCCCCAGCGGGCCCCAAGAGACCCAGTACTTC.

This clonotype was recorded at least ten times. The chain combines TRBV29-1 with TRBJ1-2; 8 positions match TRBD1. Per germline, CDR1 SQVTM and CDR2 ANQGSEA. After removal of 4 bases from V and 0 bases from J, the junction contained 7 bases not matched to a gene. The CDR3 is 15 amino acids. The DNA for the CDR3 is TGCAGCGTTGCTGAGGACAGGGCGGCTAACTATGGCTACACCTTC. Amino acid sequence: CSVAEDRAANYGYTF.